The 16 T cell receptor beta chains below were found in one sample sequenced in a study of tumor-infiltrating lymphocytes in oesophageal squamous cell carcinoma (dated by TCRdb to the mid-2010s). Receptor amplification or capture employed PCR. Sequenced using an Illumina HiSeq 2000. TCRdb handled the public reads itself, with Q25 trimming in fastp and clone calling in MiXCR, and kept productive beta chains. Entries that share a CDR3 protein sequence are merged under the most common genes and DNA. In this sample the table shows more than 15,000 distinct CDR3 sequences, 40% to 55% of which occur a single time. The ten largest clones represent about 25% of the sample. Sequencing was done on a sample of esophageal tumor tissue. The origin of the receptors is a male donor with esophageal squamous cell carcinoma.

The chain combines TRBV6-2 or TRBV6-3 with TRBJ1-4; 10 positions agree with TRBD1. CDR3 length equals 14 residues. J gave up 7 bases and V 5 bases, and 4 bases lay outside the gene matches. CDR1 MNHEY and CDR2 SVGEGT come from the germline V gene. The CDR3 region is CASSPDRGREKLFF. CDR3 DNA: TGTGCCAGCAGTCCCGACAGGGGGCGTGAAAAACTGTTTTTT.

This chain uses TRBV6-9 with TRBJ2-3; D not certain. The J call may not be correct, given that the DNA end is closer to TRBJ1-1. The CDR3 extends over 15 amino acids. Germline CDR1 is MNHGY and CDR2 is SVAAGI. CDR3 loop: CASSSRGAGNTEAFF. As DNA, the CDR3 is TGTGCCAGCAGTTCGAGAGGAGCCGGGAACACTGAAGCTTTCTTT.

This clonotype was observed at least ten times. This sequence joins TRBV5-4 and TRBJ1-1, with D possibly matching TRBD1 (5 bases). From germline, CDR1 is SGHNT and CDR2 YYREEE (reference sequence). This CDR3 is 16 amino acids long. Trimming took 2 bases from V and 1 from J, leaving 15 bases between them. The CDR3 coding sequence is TGTGCCAGCAGCTTTGGGGCCGGGACCTCGAACACTGAAGCTTTCTTT. Its translation: CASSFGAGTSNTEAFF.

This chain uses TRBV6-6 with TRBJ1-1; D remains unclear. This CDR3 region has 15 residues. The V end lost 0 bases, the J end lost 3 bases, and 11 bases lay between the germline ends. The V gene's germline CDR1 is MNHNY and CDR2 SVGAGI (reference sequence). The CDR3 region is CASSYSRQVDTEAFF. The CDR3 nucleotides are TGTGCCAGCAGTTACTCGAGGCAGGTGGACACTGAAGCTTTCTTT.

This clonotype was detected only a few times. The gene calls are TRBV28 and TRBJ2-7, with D perhaps TRBD1 (5 bases). The J call may be incorrect, as the DNA end agrees better with TRBJ1-2. Germline V gene lookup returns CDR1 MDHEN and CDR2 SYDVKM. The CDR3 loop spans 14 amino acids. CDR3 in DNA: TGTGCCAGCAGTTTAGGGGCCCAGCTCTATGGCTACACCTTC. Its translation is CASSLGAQLYGYTF.

This clonotype was detected a few times. This chain uses TRBV7-9 with TRBJ2-3; D gene ambiguous. The end of the DNA is better explained by TRBJ2-1, so the J call may be wrong. The CDR3 is 13 residues long. Germline values: CDR1 SEHNR, CDR2 FQNEAQ (reference sequence). DNA of the CDR3: TGTGCCAGCAGCCCTTCACGGAGCAATGAGCAGTTCTTC. Translated, it gives CASSPSRSNEQFF.

This clonotype was detected a few times. The V and J genes are TRBV7-2 and TRBJ2-4; 8 bases are shared with TRBD2. There are 14 residues in the CDR3. Unmatched junction bases numbered 10, after V lost 0 bases and J lost 15 bases. CDR1 and CDR2 (germline): SGHTA, FQGNSA. DNA for the CDR3: TGTGCCAGCAGCTTAGCCCAGACCTCTAGCGGGTTGTACTTC. This gives the protein CASSLAQTSSGLYF.

J is TRBJ2-1 and V is TRBV10-1; D gene uncertain. Trimming stripped 2 bases from V and 0 bases from J, with 11 bases between. The CDR3 runs 16 residues. The germline gives CDR1 WNHNN, CDR2 SYGVQD (reference sequence). The CDR3 DNA reads TGCGCCAGCAGTGAGCGGGTAGGGATCTCCTACAATGAGCAGTTCTTC. This sequence encodes CASSERVGISYNEQFF.

V gene TRBV28 combines with J gene TRBJ1-4; D not resolved. The germline V gene has CDR1 MDHEN and CDR2 SYDVKM. The CDR3 loop spans 13 amino acids. Between the trimmed V and J ends, which lost 3 bases and 10 bases, there was a span of 12 bases. CDR3 DNA sequence: TGTGCCAGCAGTTTCGTCCGGAAGGGAAAACTGTTTTTT. Protein: CASSFVRKGKLFF.

The V and J genes are TRBV7-6 and TRBJ2-7; possibly TRBD2 for D (6 bases). Germline lookup yields CDR1 SGHVS and CDR2 FNYEAQ. The CDR3 spans 16 residues. V gave up 4 bases and J gave up 2 bases, with 18 bases separating them. The DNA of the CDR3 is TGTGCCAGCAGCTACCGGATTGGCGGGGCGGCCTACGAGCAGTACTTC. It is translated as CASSYRIGGAAYEQYF.

This clonotype turned up a few times. The V and J genes are TRBV7-6 and TRBJ2-3, with 7 bases lining up with TRBD1. V shed 0 bases and J 6 bases; nucleotides not matched to a gene: 6. This CDR3 spans 15 amino acids. Germline loops: CDR1 SGHVS, CDR2 FNYEAQ. The CDR3 loop reads CASSLATGVADTQYF. CDR3 in DNA: TGTGCCAGCAGCTTAGCTACAGGGGTGGCCGATACGCAGTATTTT.

This clonotype appeared once. V gene TRBV5-4 combines with J gene TRBJ2-3, with D perhaps TRBD2 (6 bases). V dropped 9 bases and J dropped 2 bases, with 19 bases sitting between them. The CDR3 consists of 15 residues. Germline V gene data show CDR1 as SGHNT and CDR2 as YYREEE (reference sequence). CDR3 in DNA: TGTGCCACGCTCAAAGGTGGGGGGATCACAGATACGCAGTATTTT. Translated: CATLKGGGITDTQYF.

This clonotype was counted a few times. The V gene is TRBV7-2, the J gene TRBJ2-2, with D perhaps TRBD1 (6 bases). V was shortened by 5 bases and J by 1 base, with 14 bases between the two germline ends. The CDR3 sequence is 16 residues long. Germline V gives CDR1 SGHTA, CDR2 FQGNSA. DNA for the CDR3: TGTGCCAGCAGCATAACGGACAGAGAGAACACCGGGGAGCTGTTTTTT. Residues: CASSITDRENTGELFF.

The rearrangement joins TRBV7-9 to TRBJ2-3; D is uncertain. This CDR3 comprises 12 residues. The germline gives CDR1 SEHNR, CDR2 FQNEAQ (reference sequence). V lost 5 bases, J lost 2 bases, and 5 bases lay in between. Here the CDR3 reads CASSVNTDTQYF. The CDR3 coding sequence is TGTGCCAGCAGCGTAAACACAGATACGCAGTATTTT.

The chain recombines TRBV5-1 with TRBJ2-3; 10 bases are shared with TRBD1. The end of the DNA fits TRBJ2-5 better, so the J call may be wrong. The germline V gene has CDR1 SGHRS and CDR2 YFSETQ. This CDR3 has 15 amino acids. As DNA, the CDR3 is TGCGCCAGCAGCACCGGGACAGGGGTGGTAGAGACCCAGTACTTC. Translating it yields CASSTGTGVVETQYF.

A note on this clonotype: Because it lacks the conserved phenylalanine or tryptophan at the end, this CDR3 is likely a read error. The DNA is omitted, as the CDR3 cannot be located on it reliably, and the CDR3 follows TCRdb's listing. The chain recombines TRBV7-6 with TRBJ1-1; TRBD1 is the table's D call, not checked against the DNA. The CDR3 is 17 amino acids long, termini counted. Germline V gene data show CDR1 as SGHVS and CDR2 as FNYEAQ. The CDR3 is CASSLFRGFTDTQYFGQ.